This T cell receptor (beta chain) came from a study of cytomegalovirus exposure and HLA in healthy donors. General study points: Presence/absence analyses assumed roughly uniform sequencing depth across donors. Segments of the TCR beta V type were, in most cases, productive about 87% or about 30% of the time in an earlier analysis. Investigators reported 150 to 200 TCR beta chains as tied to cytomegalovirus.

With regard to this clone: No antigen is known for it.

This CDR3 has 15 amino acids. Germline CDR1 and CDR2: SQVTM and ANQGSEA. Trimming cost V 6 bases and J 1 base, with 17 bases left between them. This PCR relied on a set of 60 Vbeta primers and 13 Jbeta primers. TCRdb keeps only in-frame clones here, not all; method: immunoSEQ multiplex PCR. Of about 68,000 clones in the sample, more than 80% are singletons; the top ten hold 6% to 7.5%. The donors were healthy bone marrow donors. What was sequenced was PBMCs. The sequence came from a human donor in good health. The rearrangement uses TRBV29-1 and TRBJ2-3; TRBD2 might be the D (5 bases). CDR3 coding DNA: TGCAGCGTGGACCTAGCTGTTCTGGGCACAGATACGCAGTATTTT. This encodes CSVDLAVLGTDTQYF.